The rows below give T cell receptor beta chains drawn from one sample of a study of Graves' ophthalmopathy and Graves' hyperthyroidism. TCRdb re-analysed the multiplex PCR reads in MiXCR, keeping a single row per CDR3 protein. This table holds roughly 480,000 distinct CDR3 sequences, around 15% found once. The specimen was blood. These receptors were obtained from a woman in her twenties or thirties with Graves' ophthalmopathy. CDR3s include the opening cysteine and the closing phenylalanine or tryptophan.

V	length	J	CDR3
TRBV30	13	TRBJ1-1	CAWTRGLRTEAFF
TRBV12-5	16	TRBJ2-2	CASGPVGRGWTGELFF
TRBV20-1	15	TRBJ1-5	CSASDENYSNQPQHF
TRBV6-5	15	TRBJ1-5	CASSLTGGDNQPQHF
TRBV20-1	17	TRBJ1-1	CSARPLPVERANTEAFF
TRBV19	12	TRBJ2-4	CASRDRKNIQYF
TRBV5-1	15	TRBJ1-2	CASSLAGPEYNGYTF
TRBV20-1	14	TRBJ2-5	CSARAGGGQETQYF
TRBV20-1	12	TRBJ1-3	CSARSSGNTIYF
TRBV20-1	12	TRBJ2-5	CSASRLQETQYF
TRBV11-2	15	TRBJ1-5	CASSFSSGGGQPQHF
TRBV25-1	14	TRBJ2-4	CASSERGSKNIQYF
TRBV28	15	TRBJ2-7	CASSLGTEETYEQYF
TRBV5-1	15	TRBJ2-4	CASSLYEGPKNIQYF
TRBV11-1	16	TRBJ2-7	CASSFTSLGSSYEQYF
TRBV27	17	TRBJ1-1	CASSLADLSTTLTEAFF
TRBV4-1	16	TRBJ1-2	CASSQLGQGGGYGYTF
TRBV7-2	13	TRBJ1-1	CASSLAVDTEAFF
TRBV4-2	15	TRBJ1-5	CASSQDSQGRQPQHF
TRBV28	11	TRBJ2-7	CASRSIYEQYF
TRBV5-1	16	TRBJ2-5	CASSLPRGLAKEAQYF
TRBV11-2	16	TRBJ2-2	CASSLDAGAHTGELFF
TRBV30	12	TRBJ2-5	CAWSETQETQYF
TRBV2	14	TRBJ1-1	CASTPGWMNTEAFF
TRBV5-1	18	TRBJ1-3	CASSYGTGTGGPRNTIYF
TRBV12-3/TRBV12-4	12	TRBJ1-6	CASNGRNSPLHF
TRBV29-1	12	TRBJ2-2	CSTGQNTGELFF
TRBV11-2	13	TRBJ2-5	CASSLDHQGTQYF
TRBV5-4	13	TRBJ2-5	CASSPGLPETQYF
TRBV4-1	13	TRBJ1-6	CASSQDKNSPLHF
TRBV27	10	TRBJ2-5	CASGRETKYF
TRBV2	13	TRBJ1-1	CASSEGWNTEAFF
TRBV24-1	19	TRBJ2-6	CATSDRADRLSSGANVLTF
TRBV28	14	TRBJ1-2	CASSVIRGDYGYTF
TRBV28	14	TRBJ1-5	CASSLRAPFQPQHF
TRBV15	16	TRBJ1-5	CATSRVDIGSNQPQHF
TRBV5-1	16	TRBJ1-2	CASSLNPSFTNYGYTF
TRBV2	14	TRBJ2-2	CASSVLEETGELFF
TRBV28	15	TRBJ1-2	CASSTGAKGFYGYTF
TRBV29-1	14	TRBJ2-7	CSVEGAGGIYEQYF
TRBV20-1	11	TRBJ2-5	CSARDNETQYF
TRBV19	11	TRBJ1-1	CASIRVDEAFF
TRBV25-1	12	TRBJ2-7	CASSGKNYEQYF
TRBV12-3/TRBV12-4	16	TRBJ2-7	CASSVRTGGNSYEQYF
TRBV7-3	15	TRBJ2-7	CASSLNPGQHGEQYF
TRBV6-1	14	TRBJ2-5	CASSAQGWGETQYF
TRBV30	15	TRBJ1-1	CAWSTDRLVVLEAFF
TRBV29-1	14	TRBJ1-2	CSVGHTRANYGYTF
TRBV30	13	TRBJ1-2	CAWSDQLNYGYTF
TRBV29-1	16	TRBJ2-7	CSVESVEREGSYEQYF
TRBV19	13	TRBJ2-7	CASSRHSSYEQYF
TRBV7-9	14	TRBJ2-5	CASSLRVQQETQYF
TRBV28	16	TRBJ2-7	CASGGSGTPTPYEQYF
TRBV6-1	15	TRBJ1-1	CASSEKVLGGTEAFF
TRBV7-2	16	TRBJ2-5	CASSHWTSGDKETQYF
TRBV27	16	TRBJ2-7	CASSLSRDGSSYEQYF
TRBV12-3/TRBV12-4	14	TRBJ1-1	CASSTFLLNTEAFF
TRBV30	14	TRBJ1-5	CAWSVQGNMQPQHF
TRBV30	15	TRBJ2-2	CAWKWGATNTGELFF
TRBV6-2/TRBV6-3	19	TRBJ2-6	CASSRRRDRGPNGANVLTF